The clone carrying this T cell receptor (beta chain) came up a few times. TCRdb reprocessed the 5' RACE reads with MiXCR, giving one entry per CDR3 protein. The table records about 160,000 distinct CDR3 sequences, around 43% of them present only once. These data come from a study of CD8 T cells in ankylosing spondylitis. The sequenced sample consisted of synovial fluid, either unsorted or a sorted T cell fraction (not recorded which). The origin of this receptor is a male donor with ankylosing spondylitis.

The CDR3: CASTSTKELLDGYTF. CDR3 bases: TGTGCCAGCACCTCAACAAAGGAGCTCTTGGATGGCTACACCTTC. This chain connects TRBV3-1 to TRBJ1-2; D gene ambiguous. Per the germline V gene, CDR1 is LGHDT and CDR2 is YNNKEL (reference sequence). Trimming left V 7 bases short and J 6 bases short, with 21 bases between. The CDR3 extends over 15 amino acids.